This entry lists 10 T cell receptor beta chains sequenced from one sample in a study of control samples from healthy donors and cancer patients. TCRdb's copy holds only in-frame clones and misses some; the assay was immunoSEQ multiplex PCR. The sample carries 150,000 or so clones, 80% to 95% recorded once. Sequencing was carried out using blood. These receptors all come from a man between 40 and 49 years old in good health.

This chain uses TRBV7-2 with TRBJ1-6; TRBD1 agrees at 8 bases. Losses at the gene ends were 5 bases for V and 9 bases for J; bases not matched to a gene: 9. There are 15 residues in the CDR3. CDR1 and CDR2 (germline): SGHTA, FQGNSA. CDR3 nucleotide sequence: TGTGCCAGCAGCCCGGACAGGGCTAAATCTTCACCCCTCCACTTT. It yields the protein CASSPDRAKSSPLHF.

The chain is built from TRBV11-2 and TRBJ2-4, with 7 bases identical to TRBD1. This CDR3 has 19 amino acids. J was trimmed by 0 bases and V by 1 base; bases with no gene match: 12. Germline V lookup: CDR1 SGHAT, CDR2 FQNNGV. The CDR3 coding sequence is TGTGCCAGCAGCTTAGGGACAGGCGTTCCATTTTTAGCCAAAAACATTCAGTACTTC. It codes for CASSLGTGVPFLAKNIQYF. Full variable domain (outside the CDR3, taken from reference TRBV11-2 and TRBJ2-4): EAGVAQSPRYKIIEKRQSVAFWCNPISGHATLYWYQQILGQGPKLLIQFQNNGVVDDSQLPKDRFSAERLKGVDSTLKIQPAKLEDSAVYLCASSLGTGVPFLAKNIQYFGAGTRLSVL.

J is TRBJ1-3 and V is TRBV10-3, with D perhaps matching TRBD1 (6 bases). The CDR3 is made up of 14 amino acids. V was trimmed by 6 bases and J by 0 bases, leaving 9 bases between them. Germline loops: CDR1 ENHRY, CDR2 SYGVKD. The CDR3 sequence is CAISLQGSGNTIYF. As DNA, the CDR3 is TGTGCCATCAGCCTACAGGGCTCTGGAAACACCATATATTTT.

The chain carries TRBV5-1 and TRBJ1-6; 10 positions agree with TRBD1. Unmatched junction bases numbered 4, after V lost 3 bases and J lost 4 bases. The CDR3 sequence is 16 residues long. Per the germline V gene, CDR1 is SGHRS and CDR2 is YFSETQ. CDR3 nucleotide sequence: TGCGCCAGCAGCTCCGGACAGGGGGTATATAATTCACCCCTCCACTTT. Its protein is CASSSGQGVYNSPLHF. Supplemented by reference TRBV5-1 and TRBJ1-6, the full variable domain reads KAGVTQTPRYLIKTRGQQVTLSCSPISGHRSVSWYQQTPGQGLQFLFEYFSETQRNKGNFPGRFSGRQFSNSRSEMNVSTLELGDSALYLCASSSGQGVYNSPLHFGNGTRLTVT.

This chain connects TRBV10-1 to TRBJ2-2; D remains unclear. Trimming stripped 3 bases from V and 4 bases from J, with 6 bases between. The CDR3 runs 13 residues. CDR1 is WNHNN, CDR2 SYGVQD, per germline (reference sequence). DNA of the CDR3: TGCGCCAGCAGTGAACGGGTCACCGGGGAGCTGTTTTTT. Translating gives CASSERVTGELFF.

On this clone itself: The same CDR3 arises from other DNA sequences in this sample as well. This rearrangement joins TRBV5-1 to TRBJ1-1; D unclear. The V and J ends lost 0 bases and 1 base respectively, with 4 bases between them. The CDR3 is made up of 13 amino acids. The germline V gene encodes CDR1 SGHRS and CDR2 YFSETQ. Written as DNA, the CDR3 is TGCGCCAGCAGCTTGGGGGGGAACACTGAAGCTTTCTTT. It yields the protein CASSLGGNTEAFF.

The CDR3 here is CASSTPYEQYF. CDR3 DNA sequence: TGTGCCAGCAGCACCCCCTACGAGCAGTACTTC. This chain links TRBV6-5 with TRBJ2-7; no definite D call. V lost 6 bases and J lost 2, with 5 bases in between. CDR3 size: 11 residues. CDR1 is MNHEY and CDR2 is SVGAGI in the germline V gene.

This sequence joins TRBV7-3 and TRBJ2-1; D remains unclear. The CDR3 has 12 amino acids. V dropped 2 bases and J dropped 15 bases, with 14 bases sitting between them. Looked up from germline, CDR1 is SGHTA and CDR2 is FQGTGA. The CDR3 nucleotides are TGTGCCAGCAGCTTAGAACTCCCCCCCCTGTTCTTC. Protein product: CASSLELPPLFF.

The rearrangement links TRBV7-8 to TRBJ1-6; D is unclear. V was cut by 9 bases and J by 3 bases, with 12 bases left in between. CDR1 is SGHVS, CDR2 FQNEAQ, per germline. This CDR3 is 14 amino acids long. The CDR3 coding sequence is TGTGCCAGTCGAGACCCGGTCTATAATTCACCCCTCCACTTT. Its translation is CASRDPVYNSPLHF.

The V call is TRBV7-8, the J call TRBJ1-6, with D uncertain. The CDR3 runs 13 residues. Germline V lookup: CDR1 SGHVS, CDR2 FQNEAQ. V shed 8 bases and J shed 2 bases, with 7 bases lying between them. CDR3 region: CASSYAYNSPLHF. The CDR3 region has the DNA TGTGCCAGCTCATATGCCTATAATTCACCCCTCCACTTT.